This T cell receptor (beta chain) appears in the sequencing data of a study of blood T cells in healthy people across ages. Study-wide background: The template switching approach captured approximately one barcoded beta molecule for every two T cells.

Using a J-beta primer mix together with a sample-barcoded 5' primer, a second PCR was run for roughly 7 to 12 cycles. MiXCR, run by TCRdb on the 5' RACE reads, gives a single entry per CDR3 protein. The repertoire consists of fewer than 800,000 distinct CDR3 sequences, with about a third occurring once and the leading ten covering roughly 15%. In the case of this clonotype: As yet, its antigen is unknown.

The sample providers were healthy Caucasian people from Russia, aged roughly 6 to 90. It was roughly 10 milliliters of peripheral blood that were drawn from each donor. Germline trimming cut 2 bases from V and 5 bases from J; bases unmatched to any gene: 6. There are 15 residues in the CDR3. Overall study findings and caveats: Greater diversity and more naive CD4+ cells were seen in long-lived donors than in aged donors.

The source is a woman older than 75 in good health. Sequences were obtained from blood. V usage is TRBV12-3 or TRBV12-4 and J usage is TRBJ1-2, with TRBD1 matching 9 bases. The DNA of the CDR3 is TGTGCCAGCAGTTTATGGGGACAGGGTAAATATGGCTACACCTTC. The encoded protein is CASSLWGQGKYGYTF.